A selection of T cell receptor beta chains follows, all from one sample in a study of cytomegalovirus exposure and HLA in healthy donors. TCRdb keeps only in-frame clones here, not all; method: immunoSEQ multiplex PCR. The sample has around 200,000 clones; the top ten hold about 0.9%. Sequenced: PBMCs. The receptor set was obtained from a woman younger than 45 in good health and CMV-seropositive. Each CDR3 is given with its conserved first and last residue. Each record gives: J gene, V gene, D gene, CDR3 DNA, CDR3 protein. A D gene is named only where the DNA matches it firmly.

J: TRBJ2-2
V: TRBV7-6
D: TRBD2
DNA: TGTGCCAGCAGCCGACCAACTAGCGGGGGGGCCACCGGGGAGCTGTTTTTT
CDR3: CASSRPTSGGATGELFF

J: TRBJ2-1
V: TRBV7-8
D: TRBD1
DNA: TGTGCCAGCAGCTTGACAGGGCCGACCTACAATGAGCAGTTCTTC
CDR3: CASSLTGPTYNEQFF

J: TRBJ2-3
V: TRBV11-3
D: TRBD2
DNA: TGTGCCAGCAGCTTGGGTAGCGGGGGCACAGATACGCAGTATTTT
CDR3: CASSLGSGGTDTQYF

J: TRBJ1-5
V: TRBV14
D: .
DNA: TGTGCCAGCAGCCGCTTGGGGCGCAATCAGCCCCAGCATTTT
CDR3: CASSRLGRNQPQHF

J: TRBJ1-1
V: TRBV6-6
D: .
DNA: TGTGCCAGCAGTTACTCAGGGGGGGCGAGGGCTTTCTTT
CDR3: CASSYSGGARAFF

J: TRBJ2-1
V: TRBV2
D: .
DNA: TGTGCCAGCAGTGAAGCTGTAGCCCGGATTGATGAGCAGTTCTTC
CDR3: CASSEAVARIDEQFF

J: TRBJ2-7
V: TRBV5-1
D: TRBD1
DNA: TGCGCCAGCAGCTTTCTCTCGCCGGGACAGGGTGACGAGCAGTACTTC
CDR3: CASSFLSPGQGDEQYF

J: TRBJ1-1
V: TRBV19
D: TRBD1
DNA: TGTGCCAGTAGTATCTCCCTTCTTTGGACAGGGACGAACACTGAAGCTTTCTTT
CDR3: CASSISLLWTGTNTEAFF

J: TRBJ2-3
V: TRBV11-3
D: .
DNA: TGTGCCAGCAGCACCGACAGAGATACGCAGTATTTT
CDR3: CASSTDRDTQYF

J: TRBJ2-3
V: TRBV7-2
D: TRBD1
DNA: TGTGCCAGCAGACCTACAGGGGCAGCCACAGATACGCAGTATTTT
CDR3: CASRPTGAATDTQYF

J: TRBJ2-2
V: TRBV18
D: TRBD2
DNA: TGTGCCATCAAAACTAGCGCGAACACCGGGGAGCTGTTTTTT
CDR3: CAIKTSANTGELFF

J: TRBJ1-3
V: TRBV6-5
D: .
DNA: TGTGCCAGCAGTTACGACAGGAGCTCTGGAAACACCATATATTTT
CDR3: CASSYDRSSGNTIYF

J: TRBJ1-5
V: TRBV4-1
D: TRBD1
DNA: TGCGCCAGCAGCTTGACAGGGCCCAATCAGCCCCAGCATTTT
CDR3: CASSLTGPNQPQHF

J: TRBJ2-5
V: TRBV7-9
D: .
DNA: TGTGCCAGCAGCTTAGGCGGGCCCCAAGAGACCCAGTACTTC
CDR3: CASSLGGPQETQYF

J: TRBJ2-7
V: TRBV19
D: .
DNA: TGTGCCAGTAGTGCCTTCGACGGAGTCCCCTACGAGCAGTGCTTC
CDR3: CASSAFDGVPYEQCF

J: TRBJ1-1
V: TRBV5-1
D: .
DNA: TGCGCCAGCAGCTCCGATACCGGGAAGTACACTGAAGCTTTCTTT
CDR3: CASSSDTGKYTEAFF

J: TRBJ2-3
V: TRBV13
D: .
DNA: TGTGCCAGCAGCTTCCAACAACTAGCTAGCACAGATACGCAGTATTTT
CDR3: CASSFQQLASTDTQYF

J: TRBJ1-2
V: TRBV7-8
D: .
DNA: TGTGCCAGCAGCTTTACAGGGAGCAATGGCTACACCTTC
CDR3: CASSFTGSNGYTF

J: TRBJ1-2
V: TRBV25-1
D: .
DNA: TGTGCCAGCAGTGAATACAGGGGTGGTAGAGGCTATGGCTACACCTTC
CDR3: CASSEYRGGRGYGYTF

J: TRBJ2-1
V: TRBV11-3
D: TRBD2
DNA: TGTGCCAGCAGCTCGACTAGCGGGGGGGCCTATGAGCAGTTCTTC
CDR3: CASSSTSGGAYEQFF

J: TRBJ1-1
V: TRBV2
D: .
DNA: TGTGCCGTCAGCATTGAAGGGGCCGGGTACACTGAAGCTTTCTTT
CDR3: CAVSIEGAGYTEAFF

J: TRBJ2-5
V: TRBV11-2
D: .
DNA: TGTGCCAGCAGCACACAGGGGCGGGGAGAGACCCAGTACTTC
CDR3: CASSTQGRGETQYF

J: TRBJ2-2
V: TRBV4-2
D: TRBD1
DNA: TGTGCCAGCAGCCAAGATCGACAGGGGGTTTGTGTTTTT
CDR3: CASSQDRQGVCVF

J: TRBJ1-2
V: TRBV7-9
D: TRBD1
DNA: TGTGCCAGCAGCCAAACCGGGACAGATTATGGCTACACCTTC
CDR3: CASSQTGTDYGYTF

J: TRBJ1-1
V: TRBV6-6
D: .
DNA: TGTGCCAGCAGACCCCGGGAGGGCACTGAAGCTTTCTTT
CDR3: CASRPREGTEAFF

J: TRBJ1-1
V: TRBV5-4
D: TRBD1
DNA: TGTGCCAGCAGCTCCCCCGAGCAGGGGGGATTTACTGAAGCTTTCTTT
CDR3: CASSSPEQGGFTEAFF

J: TRBJ1-5
V: TRBV19
D: .
DNA: TGTGCCAGTAGTAGTAAAGCTCGGCCCCAGCATTTT
CDR3: CASSSKARPQHF

J: TRBJ2-7
V: TRBV2
D: TRBD1
DNA: TGTGCCAGCAGATATACCCAACAGGGGCGCGAGCAGTACTTC
CDR3: CASRYTQQGREQYF

J: TRBJ2-7
V: TRBV7-9
D: .
DNA: TGTGCCAGCAGCTTCCCCGGGAGCCCCGTGTACGAGCAGTACTTC
CDR3: CASSFPGSPVYEQYF

J: TRBJ2-7
V: TRBV5-6
D: TRBD2
DNA: TGTGCCAGCAGCTTGACTAGCGGCCCCTTGGGGCAGTACTTC
CDR3: CASSLTSGPLGQYF

J: TRBJ2-1
V: TRBV7-2
D: TRBD1
DNA: TGTGCCAGCAGCCTTGGACAGGGGGGGTACAATGAGCAGTTCTTC
CDR3: CASSLGQGGYNEQFF

J: TRBJ2-5
V: TRBV2
D: TRBD1
DNA: TGTGCCAGCAGAAGGACAGGGGTCGAGACCCAGTACTTC
CDR3: CASRRTGVETQYF

J: TRBJ1-1
V: TRBV5-1
D: TRBD1
DNA: TGCGCCAGCGGCAGCGGGACAGGAACTGAAGCTTTCTTT
CDR3: CASGSGTGTEAFF

J: TRBJ2-3
V: TRBV5-1
D: TRBD2
DNA: TGCGCCAGCAGCGAGGGACTAGCGGGGGCTACGCAGTATTTT
CDR3: CASSEGLAGATQYF

J: TRBJ1-6
V: TRBV30
D: TRBD1
DNA: TGTGCCTGGAGGCAGGGGGTTCTCCATAATTCACCCCTCCACTTT
CDR3: CAWRQGVLHNSPLHF

J: TRBJ2-1
V: TRBV14
D: .
DNA: TGTGCCAGCAGCCAGGGAGCTAGCTCCTACAATGAGCAGTTCTTC
CDR3: CASSQGASSYNEQFF

J: TRBJ2-7
V: TRBV19
D: .
DNA: TGTGCCAGTAGTATAGCGGCGAGGACCTACGAGCAGTACTTC
CDR3: CASSIAARTYEQYF

J: TRBJ2-1
V: TRBV11-3
D: .
DNA: TGTGCCAGCAGCTTAGACAGGATTAGGAATGAGCAGTTCTTC
CDR3: CASSLDRIRNEQFF

J: TRBJ1-1
V: TRBV5-1
D: .
DNA: TGCGCCAGCATGCTACCGGGAGCCCAAGGACCGGCTTTCTTT
CDR3: CASMLPGAQGPAFF

J: TRBJ2-1
V: TRBV10-3
D: .
DNA: TGTGCCACCACGGGGGGCCGGGACAATGAGCAGTTCTTC
CDR3: CATTGGRDNEQFF

J: TRBJ2-7
V: TRBV2
D: TRBD1
DNA: TGTGCCGGATTGACAGGGGGCAAAACCTACGAGCAGTACTTC
CDR3: CAGLTGGKTYEQYF

J: TRBJ2-7
V: TRBV19
D: TRBD2
DNA: TGTGCCAGTAGTTTACTAGCGGGAAACTCCTACGAGCAGTACTTC
CDR3: CASSLLAGNSYEQYF

J: TRBJ2-2
V: TRBV5-1
D: .
DNA: TGCGCCAGCAGTATCCTAGGGGGTACGGACACCGGGGAGCTGTTTTTT
CDR3: CASSILGGTDTGELFF

J: TRBJ2-7
V: TRBV19
D: TRBD1
DNA: TGTGCCAGTAGTATTCGAGGGACAGTTGCCTACGAGCAGTACTTC
CDR3: CASSIRGTVAYEQYF

J: TRBJ2-5
V: TRBV10-2
D: TRBD2
DNA: TGCGCCAGCAGTATACTAGCGGTTGGGGTAGAGACCCAGTACTTC
CDR3: CASSILAVGVETQYF

J: TRBJ2-7
V: TRBV7-6
D: TRBD2
DNA: TGTGCCAGCAGCGTCCCGGGAGGCGAGCAGTACTTC
CDR3: CASSVPGGEQYF

J: TRBJ1-4
V: TRBV5-4
D: .
DNA: TGTGCCAGCAGCCCTCGGTCACAGGGAGTTAATGAAAAACTGTTTTTT
CDR3: CASSPRSQGVNEKLFF

J: TRBJ2-5
V: TRBV6-5
D: TRBD2
DNA: TGTGCCAGCAGAGGACTAGCGGGGGGGCAGGAGACCCAGTACTTC
CDR3: CASRGLAGGQETQYF

J: TRBJ1-5
V: TRBV19
D: .
DNA: TGTGCCAGTAGGTTACGGGACTACCCAAGCAATCAGCCCCAGCATTTT
CDR3: CASRLRDYPSNQPQHF

J: TRBJ1-3
V: TRBV19
D: TRBD1
DNA: TGTGCCAGTAGTATCGGGACAGGGCGAGGAAACACCATATATTTT
CDR3: CASSIGTGRGNTIYF

J: TRBJ2-7
V: TRBV4-1
D: TRBD2
DNA: TGCGCCAGCAGCACCATCGGTAGCGGGGACTACGAGCAGTACTTC
CDR3: CASSTIGSGDYEQYF

J: TRBJ1-2
V: TRBV6-5
D: TRBD1
DNA: TGTGCCAGCCGTGAGCACGGACAGGGTCCGGGCTACACCTTC
CDR3: CASREHGQGPGYTF

J: TRBJ1-5
V: TRBV11-2
D: .
DNA: TGTGCCAGCAGCCCAGAGGGCGGTTTGGGGCAGCCCCAGCATTTT
CDR3: CASSPEGGLGQPQHF

J: TRBJ1-2
V: TRBV7-2
D: .
DNA: TGTGCCAGCAGACGAGGGAACTATGGCTACACCTTC
CDR3: CASRRGNYGYTF

J: TRBJ2-5
V: TRBV6-6
D: .
DNA: TGTGCCAGCAGTTACCGGGGGGCCAGGGAGACCCAGTACTTC
CDR3: CASSYRGARETQYF

J: TRBJ1-4
V: TRBV6-6
D: TRBD1
DNA: TGTGCCAGCAGTTACCCGACAGGGGGAGGCGAAAAACTGTTTTTT
CDR3: CASSYPTGGGEKLFF

J: TRBJ1-1
V: TRBV19
D: .
DNA: TGTGCCAGTAGTGTACAGGGGAACACTGAAGCTTTCTTT
CDR3: CASSVQGNTEAFF

J: TRBJ2-7
V: TRBV6-1
D: .
DNA: TGTGCCAGCAGTGGGGCAGTCTACGAGCAGTACTTC
CDR3: CASSGAVYEQYF